This is a list of T cell receptor beta chains from one sample in a study of HIV-infected patients and healthy controls. TCRdb processed the 5' RACE reads anew with MiXCR; each CDR3 protein has one entry. This sample yields 7,500 or so distinct CDR3 sequences, of which roughly 7.4% are seen a single time; roughly a tenth belongs to the top ten. The starting material was blood, obtained before antiretroviral therapy. The source is an adult with HIV infection. Both conserved end residues are part of each CDR3. A D gene is named only where the DNA matches it firmly. Expanded clones are given a class, and other clones once, few, many or no size at all.

j_call	d_call	v_call	clone_size	cdr3_aa	cdr3_nt
TRBJ1-5	TRBD1	TRBV4-2	many	CANSQPGTVNQPQHF	TGTGCCAACAGCCAGCCCGGGACAGTCAATCAGCCCCAGCATTTT
TRBJ2-3	TRBD2	TRBV29-1	many	CSVGPTSGPKNTQYF	TGCAGCGTTGGCCCGACTAGCGGTCCCAAAAATACGCAGTATTTT
TRBJ1-2	-	TRBV12-3/TRBV12-4	many	CASSFTGYYGYTF	TGTGCCAGCAGTTTTACCGGCTACTATGGCTACACCTTC
TRBJ2-3	-	TRBV3-1	medium-sized	CASSQDAGASFTDTQYF	TGTGCCAGCAGCCAAGACGCGGGGGCTAGCTTCACAGATACGCAGTATTTT
TRBJ1-1	-	TRBV7-2	-	CASSLTGTEAFF	TGTGCCAGCAGCCTAACCGGGACTGAAGCTTTCTTT
TRBJ1-5	-	TRBV2	once	CASRTSVGPQHF	TGTGCCAGCAGGACATCGGTAGGGCCCCAGCATTTT
TRBJ2-7	-	TRBV6-6	-	CASSYKAPHSYEQYF	TGTGCCAGCAGTTACAAGGCGCCCCACTCCTACGAGCAGTACTTC
TRBJ2-6	TRBD1	TRBV12-3/TRBV12-4	-	CASSFRTGISGANVLTF	TGTGCCAGCAGTTTTCGGACAGGGATCTCTGGGGCCAACGTCCTGACTTTC
TRBJ1-1	-	TRBV6-5	medium-sized	CASSFPRGEAFF	TGTGCCAGCAGTTTTCCCCGGGGGGAAGCTTTCTTT
TRBJ1-1	TRBD1	TRBV28	medium-sized	CASSLDPGQGFSEAFF	TGTGCCAGCAGTTTAGACCCGGGACAGGGATTTTCTGAAGCTTTCTTT
TRBJ1-1	TRBD1	TRBV7-3	medium-sized	CASSPGTGLSTEAFF	TGTGCCAGCAGCCCCGGGACAGGGTTAAGTACAGAAGCTTTCTTT
TRBJ1-1	TRBD1	TRBV13	many	CASSFISHRGDNTEAFF	TGTGCCAGCAGCTTCATCTCCCACAGGGGGGACAACACTGAAGCTTTCTTT
TRBJ2-7	TRBD2	TRBV30	few	CAWSRAGGRYEQYF	TGTGCCTGGAGCCGGGCGGGGGGCCGCTACGAGCAGTACTTC
TRBJ2-3	TRBD1	TRBV10-3	many	CATSGAGQGTDTQYF	TGTGCCACCTCAGGGGCGGGACAGGGCACAGATACGCAGTATTTT
TRBJ1-1	TRBD1	TRBV6-5	medium-sized	CASSRGQYTEAFF	TGTGCCAGCAGTAGGGGACAGTACACTGAAGCTTTCTTT
TRBJ2-2	-	TRBV19	-	CASRAPPNTGELFF	TGTGCCAGTAGGGCTCCACCGAACACCGGGGAGCTGTTTTTT
TRBJ1-1	TRBD1	TRBV6-2/TRBV6-3	medium-sized	CASSTDRGWTEAFF	TGTGCCAGCAGTACAGACAGGGGATGGACTGAAGCTTTCTTT
TRBJ2-3	TRBD1	TRBV6-6	few	CAVSWGTGDLNTQYF	TGTGCCGTATCGTGGGGGACAGGGGATTTGAATACGCAGTATTTT
TRBJ2-5	-	TRBV12-3/TRBV12-4	medium-sized	CASSLRQSQETQYF	TGTGCCAGCAGTTTACGGCAGAGCCAAGAGACCCAGTACTTC
TRBJ1-5	TRBD1	TRBV5-6	medium-sized	CASTLGGGLNQPQHF	TGTGCCAGCACTCTTGGAGGGGGCCTAAATCAGCCCCAGCATTTT
TRBJ2-3	TRBD2	TRBV6-4	medium-sized	CASSEQAGGRADTQYF	TGTGCCAGCAGTGAACAAGCGGGGGGGCGTGCAGATACGCAGTATTTT
TRBJ2-1	TRBD2	TRBV12-3/TRBV12-4	medium-sized	CASSFGLAGRRNEQFF	TGTGCCAGCAGTTTCGGACTAGCGGGAAGGCGGAATGAGCAGTTCTTC
TRBJ1-1	TRBD1	TRBV5-4	many	CASRKGALGTEAFF	TGTGCCAGCAGGAAGGGGGCGCTGGGCACTGAAGCTTTCTTT
TRBJ1-1	-	TRBV7-6	medium-sized	CASSLGPRGSEAFF	TGTGCCAGCAGCTTAGGGCCCCGGGGCTCTGAAGCTTTCTTT
TRBJ2-7	-	TRBV5-6	-	CASSFGALSTYEQYF	TGTGCCAGCAGCTTCGGAGCACTTAGTACCTACGAGCAGTACTTC
TRBJ2-1	-	TRBV20-1	medium-sized	CSARGAGLYNEQFF	TGCAGTGCTAGGGGTGCAGGGCTCTACAATGAGCAGTTCTTC